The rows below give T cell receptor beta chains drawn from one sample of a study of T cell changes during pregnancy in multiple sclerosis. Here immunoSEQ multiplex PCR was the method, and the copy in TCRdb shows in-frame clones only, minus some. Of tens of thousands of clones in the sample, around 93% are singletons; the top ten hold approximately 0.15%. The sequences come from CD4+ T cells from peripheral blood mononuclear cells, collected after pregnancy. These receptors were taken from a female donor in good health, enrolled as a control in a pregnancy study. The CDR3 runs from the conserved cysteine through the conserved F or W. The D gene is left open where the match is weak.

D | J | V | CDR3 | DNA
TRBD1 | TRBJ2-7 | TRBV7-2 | CASSPTWDRAYEQYF | TGTGCCAGCAGCCCGACCTGGGACAGGGCCTACGAGCAGTACTTC
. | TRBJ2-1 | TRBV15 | CATSRDIRGNEQFF | TGTGCCACCAGCAGAGATATCAGGGGCAATGAGCAGTTCTTC
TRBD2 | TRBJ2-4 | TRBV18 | CASSPLTSGGPENIQYF | TGTGCCAGCTCACCTTTGACTAGCGGGGGCCCAGAAAACATTCAGTACTTC
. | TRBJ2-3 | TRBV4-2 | CASSPTGRMGDTQYF | TGTGCCAGCAGCCCCACGGGGAGGATGGGAGATACGCAGTATTTT
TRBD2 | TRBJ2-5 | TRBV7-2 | CASSRGLAGQETQYF | TGTGCCAGCAGCCGGGGACTAGCGGGGCAAGAGACCCAGTACTTC
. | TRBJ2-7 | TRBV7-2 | CASSVNSFYEQYF | TGTGCCAGCAGCGTGAACTCCTTCTACGAGCAGTACTTC
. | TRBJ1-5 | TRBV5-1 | CASSFQGAAGQPQHF | TGCGCCAGCAGCTTTCAAGGTGCGGCGGGTCAGCCCCAGCATTTT
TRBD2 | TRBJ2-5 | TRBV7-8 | CASSHQAGVFQETQYF | TGTGCCAGCAGCCATCAAGCGGGGGTGTTCCAAGAGACCCAGTACTTC
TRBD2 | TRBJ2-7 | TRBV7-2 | CASSLGGGSYEQYF | TGTGCCAGCAGCTTAGGCGGGGGAAGCTACGAGCAGTACTTC
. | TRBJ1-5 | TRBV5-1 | CASSLVAGNQPQHF | TGCGCCAGCAGCTTGGTTGCGGGCAATCAGCCCCAGCATTTT